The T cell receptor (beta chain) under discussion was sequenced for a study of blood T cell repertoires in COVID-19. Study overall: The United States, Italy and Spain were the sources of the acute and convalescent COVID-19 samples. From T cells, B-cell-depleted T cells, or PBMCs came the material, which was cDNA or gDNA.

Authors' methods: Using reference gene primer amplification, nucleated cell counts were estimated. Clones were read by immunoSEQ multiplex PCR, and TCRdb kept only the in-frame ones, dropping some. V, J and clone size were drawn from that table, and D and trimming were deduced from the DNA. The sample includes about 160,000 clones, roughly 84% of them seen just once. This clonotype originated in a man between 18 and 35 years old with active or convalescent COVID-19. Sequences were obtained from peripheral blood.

The DNA for the CDR3 is TGTGCCAGCAGGGCCGCCAATCAGCCCCAGCATTTT. The encoded protein is CASRAANQPQHF. The genes are TRBV28 and TRBJ1-5; D is uncertain. V was trimmed by 6 bases and J by 3 bases, leaving 6 bases between them. The CDR3 runs 12 residues. Germline CDR1 is MDHEN and CDR2 is SYDVKM.